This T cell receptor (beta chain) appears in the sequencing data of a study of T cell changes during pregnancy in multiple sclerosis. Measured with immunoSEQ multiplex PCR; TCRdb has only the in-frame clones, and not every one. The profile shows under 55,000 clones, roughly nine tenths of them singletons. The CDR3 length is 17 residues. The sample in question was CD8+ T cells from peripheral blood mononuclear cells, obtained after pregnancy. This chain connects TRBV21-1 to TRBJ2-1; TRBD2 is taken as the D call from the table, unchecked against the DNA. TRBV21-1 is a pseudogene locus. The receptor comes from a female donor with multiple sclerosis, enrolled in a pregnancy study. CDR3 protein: CASNWAQTGRRGHEQFF. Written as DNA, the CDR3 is TGTGCCAGCAATTGGGCCCAAACAGGACGGCGGGGTCATGAGCAGTTCTTC.